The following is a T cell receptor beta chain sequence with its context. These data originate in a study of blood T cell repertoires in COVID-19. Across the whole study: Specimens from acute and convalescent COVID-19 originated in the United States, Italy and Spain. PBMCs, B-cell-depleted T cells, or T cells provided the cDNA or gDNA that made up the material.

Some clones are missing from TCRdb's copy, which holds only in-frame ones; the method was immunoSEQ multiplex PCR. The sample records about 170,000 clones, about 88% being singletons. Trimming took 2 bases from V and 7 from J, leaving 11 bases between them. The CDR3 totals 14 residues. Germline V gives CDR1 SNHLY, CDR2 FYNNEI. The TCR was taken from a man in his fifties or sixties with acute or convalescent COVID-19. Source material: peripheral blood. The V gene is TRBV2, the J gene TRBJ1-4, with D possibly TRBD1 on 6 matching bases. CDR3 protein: CASSENRVTEKLFF. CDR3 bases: TGTGCCAGCAGTGAAAACAGGGTGACTGAAAAACTGTTTTTT.